The present entry profiles one T cell receptor beta chain with its context. The method was immunoSEQ multiplex PCR; TCRdb's version includes in-frame clones alone and lacks a portion of them. The sample has about 470,000 clones, about four fifths seen once. The data were obtained in a study of shared clonotypes between healthy human individuals. Germline CDR1 reads SEHNR; CDR2 reads FQNEAQ (reference sequence). CDR3 size: 12 residues. Trimming cost V 3 bases and J 1 base, with 3 bases left between them. This clonotype was sampled from a woman in her forties in good health. Some clones in this sample may be carry-over from other donors' samples. The sample comprised PBMCs. The chain combines TRBV7-9 with TRBJ2-5; no firm D call. CDR3 nucleotides: TGTGCCAGCAGCTTTAGCCAAGAGACCCAGTACTTC. It codes for CASSFSQETQYF.